Below are 27 T cell receptor beta chains sequenced from a single sample in a study of cytomegalovirus exposure and HLA in healthy donors. Vbeta (60) and Jbeta (13) primers were used in the PCR. Clones were sequenced by immunoSEQ multiplex PCR, and TCRdb holds only the in-frame ones, with some missing. In the table there are more than 250,000 clones, roughly 90% of which are singletons. Sequenced sample: PBMCs. These receptors all stem from a woman younger than 30 in good health and CMV-seronegative.

This chain uses TRBV2 with TRBJ2-1; TRBD1 matches 9 bases. V dropped 3 bases and J dropped 4; count of bases not matched to a gene: 1. This CDR3 region has 14 residues. Germline assignment: CDR1 SNHLY and CDR2 FYNNEI. The CDR3 region has the DNA TGTGCCAGCAGTGAGGACAGGGGTTACAATGAGCAGTTCTTC. It specifies CASSEDRGYNEQFF. Together with reference TRBV2 and TRBJ2-1, the CDR3 gives the full variable domain: EPEVTQTPSHQVTQMGQEVILRCVPISNHLYFYWYRQILGQKVEFLVSFYNNEISEKSEIFDDQFSVERPDGSNFTLKIRSTKLEDSAMYFCASSEDRGYNEQFFGPGTRLTVL.

V usage is TRBV28 and J usage is TRBJ2-3; unclear D gene. The CDR3 has 15 residues. Germline V lookup: CDR1 MDHEN, CDR2 SYDVKM. The V end lost 4 bases, the J end lost 5 bases, and 16 bases lay between the germline ends. The CDR3 is CASSWRPTAVDTQYF. The DNA of the CDR3 is TGTGCCAGCAGTTGGAGACCCACCGCGGTAGATACGCAGTATTTT. Using reference TRBV28 and TRBJ2-3 for the parts outside the CDR3, the full variable domain is DVKVTQSSRYLVKRTGEKVFLECVQDMDHENMFWYRQDPGLGLRLIYFSYDVKMKEKGDIPEGYSVSREKKERFSLILESASTNQTSMYLCASSWRPTAVDTQYFGPGTRLTVL.

DNA for the CDR3: TGCGCCAGCAGCCACCGGACAGGCGAGCAGGCAGATACGCAGTATTTT. Amino acid sequence: CASSHRTGEQADTQYF. The chain has TRBV4-1 and TRBJ2-3, with 7 bases fitting TRBD1. This CDR3 contains 16 residues. Germline CDR1 and CDR2: MGHRA and YSYEKL. The J segment lost 4 bases and the V segment lost 3 bases, leaving 10 bases of the junction unmatched.

This clone was recorded a few times. The V and J genes are TRBV4-1 and TRBJ1-5; unclear D gene. With 1 base removed from V and 5 bases from J, the gap between germline ends came to 9 bases. The CDR3 runs 14 residues. Germline V gene sequence: CDR1 MGHRA, CDR2 YSYEKL. CDR3 in amino acids: CASSQVGPDQPQHF. CDR3 DNA sequence: TGCGCCAGCAGCCAAGTTGGTCCGGATCAGCCCCAGCATTTT.

This sequence joins TRBV10-2 and TRBJ2-3, with 10 positions matching TRBD2. There are 15 residues in the CDR3. Germline trimming cut 6 bases from V and 2 bases from J; bases unmatched to any gene: 5. Per germline, CDR1 WSHSY and CDR2 SAAADI. DNA for the CDR3: TGCGCCAGCAGGCTAGCGGGGGCCCTCACAGATACGCAGTATTTT. Its translation is CASRLAGALTDTQYF.

The chain employs TRBV30 and TRBJ2-3, with 16 positions matching TRBD2. The CDR3 contains 18 residues. CDR1 is GTSNPN, CDR2 SVGIG, per germline (reference sequence). The V and J ends lost 2 bases and 0 bases, in that order; junction bases with no gene match: 5. The CDR3 DNA follows: TGTGCCTGGAGTCCGGGACTAGCGGGGGGGCATAGCACAGATACGCAGTATTTT. This encodes CAWSPGLAGGHSTDTQYF.

The V call is TRBV6-5, the J call TRBJ1-2; the D is unclear. Looked up from germline, CDR1 is MNHEY and CDR2 is SVGAGI. The CDR3 totals 14 residues. V gave up 7 bases and J gave up 6 bases, with 18 bases separating them. The CDR3 nucleotides are TGTGCCAGCAATCCCTTGGGCCCGGGGAATGGCTACACCTTC. Its protein product is CASNPLGPGNGYTF.

The V gene is TRBV2, the J gene TRBJ2-7; D remains ambiguous. The CDR3 runs to 10 residues. V lost 8 bases, J lost 6 bases, and 8 bases lay in between. The germline CDR1 and CDR2 sequences are SNHLY and FYNNEI. CDR3 protein: CASFGAEQYF. For the CDR3, the DNA is TGTGCCAGCTTTGGAGCCGAGCAGTACTTC.

The chain employs TRBV9 and TRBJ2-7, with a weak D call TRBD1 (6 bases). The CDR3 totals 13 residues. V was pared by 4 bases and J by 3 bases, with 11 bases between. Germline V gene data show CDR1 as SGDLS and CDR2 as YYNGEE. The CDR3 coding sequence is TGTGCCAGCAGCACATCAGGGGACTACGAGCAGTACTTC. It codes for CASSTSGDYEQYF.

The V and J genes are TRBV9 and TRBJ2-3; tentatively, D is TRBD1 (6 bases). Looked up from germline, CDR1 is SGDLS and CDR2 is YYNGEE. This CDR3 has 17 amino acids. Trimming removed 4 bases at V and 1 base at J, with 19 bases between. CDR3 region: CASSHPLVGAGTDTQYF. In DNA form, the CDR3 reads TGTGCCAGCAGCCATCCGCTGGTGGGGGCGGGCACAGATACGCAGTATTTT.

CDR3 amino acids: CASSSPRGANTGELFF. CDR3 sequence (DNA): TGTGCCAGCAGCTCTCCCCGGGGGGCGAACACCGGGGAGCTGTTTTTT. The chain carries TRBV7-2 and TRBJ2-2; 7 nucleotides agree with TRBD2. The V gene end was trimmed by 4 bases and the J gene end by 0 bases; junction bases not matched to a gene: 5. The CDR3 sequence is 16 residues long. Germline CDR1 reads SGHTA; CDR2 reads FQGNSA.

This chain connects TRBV6-6 to TRBJ2-3; 7 nucleotides line up with TRBD2. CDR3 length: 14 residues. With V trimmed by 11 bases and J by 3 bases, 11 bases remained unmatched. Germline lookup yields CDR1 MNHNY and CDR2 SVGAGI (reference sequence). CDR3 bases: TGTGCCGCGCGACCAAGCGGGGTTACAGATACGCAGTATTTT. Translation gives CAARPSGVTDTQYF.

The V call is TRBV19, the J call TRBJ1-5; D is perhaps TRBD1 (6 bases). The CDR3 has 14 amino acids. V lost 5 bases, J lost 3 bases, and 11 bases lay in between. The germline V gene has CDR1 LNHDA and CDR2 SQIVND (reference sequence). The CDR3 loop reads CASSLDRLNQPQHF. The CDR3 nucleotides read TGTGCCAGTAGTCTGGACAGACTCAATCAGCCCCAGCATTTT.

This clone occurred once. The J gene is TRBJ2-2, the V gene TRBV2; 13 bases agree with TRBD2. This CDR3 is 18 amino acids long. Unmatched junction bases numbered 5, after V lost 2 bases and J lost 2 bases. Germline CDR1 and CDR2: SNHLY and FYNNEI. CDR3 residues: CASSERGLAGVNTGELFF. In DNA form, the CDR3 reads TGTGCCAGCAGTGAAAGAGGACTAGCGGGGGTAAACACCGGGGAGCTGTTTTTT.

The rearrangement links TRBV7-3 to TRBJ2-2; possible D gene TRBD2, 6 bases. CDR3 size: 14 residues. Trimming took 9 bases from V and 0 from J, leaving 11 bases between them. Germline V gene lookup returns CDR1 SGHTA and CDR2 FQGTGA. The DNA for the CDR3 is TGTGCCAGTCAGCGACTAGCGAACACCGGGGAGCTGTTTTTT. Translation gives CASQRLANTGELFF.

The rearrangement joins TRBV7-9 to TRBJ1-4; 8 bases are a match to TRBD1. V lost 3 bases to trimming and J lost 5 bases; unmatched junction nucleotides: 2. In germline, CDR1 is SEHNR, CDR2 FQNEAQ (reference sequence). CDR3 length: 14 residues. The DNA of the CDR3 is TGTGCCAGCAGCTTGAACAGGGGGAATGAAAAACTGTTTTTT. It specifies CASSLNRGNEKLFF.

The chain carries TRBV2 and TRBJ1-2; TRBD1 matches 8 bases. The V and J ends lost 3 bases and 6 bases, in that order; junction bases with no gene match: 6. Germline V gene data show CDR1 as SNHLY and CDR2 as FYNNEI. CDR3 size: 14 residues. In DNA, the CDR3 is TGTGCCAGCAGTGACACTAGGACAGGGCATGGCTACACCTTC. Protein product: CASSDTRTGHGYTF.

The gene calls are TRBV13 and TRBJ1-5; unclear D gene. V was pared by 5 bases and J by 8 bases, with 16 bases between. Germline CDR1 and CDR2: PRHDT and FYEKMQ (reference sequence). The CDR3 consists of 14 residues. The CDR3 region has the DNA TGTGCCAGCAGCCCCTCACCTGGCCGTGAGCCCCAGCATTTT. This translates into CASSPSPGREPQHF.

The V and J genes are TRBV5-8 and TRBJ2-7, with a weak D call TRBD1 (5 bases). Germline values: CDR1 SGHTS, CDR2 YDEGEE. This CDR3 is 12 amino acids long. Between the trimmed V and J ends, which lost 2 bases and 3 bases, there was a span of 6 bases. This CDR3 is CASSLQDYEQYF. In DNA form, the CDR3 reads TGTGCCAGCAGCTTACAGGACTACGAGCAGTACTTC.

The J gene is TRBJ2-1, the V gene TRBV2; no reliable D call. Trimming stripped 4 bases from V and 3 bases from J, with 10 bases between. Germline CDR1 reads SNHLY; CDR2 reads FYNNEI. The CDR3 loop spans 14 amino acids. CDR3 amino acids: CASSGGDNYNEQFF. CDR3 DNA: TGTGCCAGCAGTGGCGGTGATAACTACAATGAGCAGTTCTTC.

The CDR3: CASTLAKAGAYNEQFF. The CDR3 DNA reads as TGTGCCAGCACACTTGCTAAGGCGGGGGCTTACAATGAGCAGTTCTTC. This rearrangement joins TRBV2 to TRBJ2-1, with D perhaps TRBD2 (7 bases). Germline V gene data show CDR1 as SNHLY and CDR2 as FYNNEI. Trimming took off 7 bases at V and 4 bases at J, with 20 bases between the two ends. CDR3 size: 16 residues.

The chain links TRBV6-5 to TRBJ1-1; TRBD1 matches at 7 bases. The CDR3 is 13 residues long. The ends lost 6 bases at V and 3 bases at J; junction bases unmatched: 4. Germline V gene data show CDR1 as MNHEY and CDR2 as SVGAGI. Here the CDR3 reads CASSRQGYTEAFF. The CDR3 coding sequence is TGTGCCAGCAGCCGACAGGGTTACACTGAAGCTTTCTTT.

The rearrangement links TRBV7-9 to TRBJ2-7; TRBD1 is a possible D gene (5 bases). The germline V gene has CDR1 SEHNR and CDR2 FQNEAQ (reference sequence). The germline V and J ends were trimmed by 1 base and 5 bases, with 9 bases remaining between them. This CDR3 contains 13 residues. The DNA of the CDR3 is TGTGCCAGCAGCTTAGAAGGGGTGGACGAGCAGTACTTC. This codes for CASSLEGVDEQYF.

Only a few counts were recorded for this clone. J is TRBJ2-3 and V is TRBV29-1; tentatively, D is TRBD1 (6 bases). The CDR3 runs to 12 residues. V lost 6 bases and J lost 4, with 11 bases in between. The germline V gene has CDR1 SQVTM and CDR2 ANQGSEA. DNA for the CDR3: TGCAGCGTGACAGGCCCGCCAGATACGCAGTATTTT. Translating it yields CSVTGPPDTQYF.

The chain carries TRBV9 and TRBJ1-6; 8 positions match TRBD1. This CDR3 spans 19 amino acids. Germline lookup yields CDR1 SGDLS and CDR2 YYNGEE. V dropped 0 bases and J dropped 13; count of bases not matched to a gene: 21. The CDR3 loop is CASSVGPGGLGTGSLPLHF. CDR3 DNA sequence: TGTGCCAGCAGCGTAGGTCCTGGGGGCTTGGGGACAGGATCTTTGCCCCTCCACTTT.

The chain's CDR3 is CASSSLDTRVPYEQYF. The CDR3 coding sequence is TGCGCCAGCAGTTCTCTGGACACTCGGGTACCCTACGAGCAGTACTTC. V usage is TRBV5-1 and J usage is TRBJ2-7; D perhaps matches TRBD1 (5 bases). V was trimmed by 5 bases and J by 2 bases, leaving 20 bases between them. Germline CDR1 SGHRS, CDR2 YFSETQ. The CDR3 totals 16 residues.

The rearrangement uses TRBV2 and TRBJ1-1; 7 bases map to TRBD1. Germline CDR1 and CDR2: SNHLY and FYNNEI. This CDR3 spans 15 amino acids. V was pared by 7 bases and J by 0 bases, with 8 bases of the junction left unmatched. The CDR3 DNA reads as TGTGCCAGCACAGGGGGGACGGCATTGAACACTGAAGCTTTCTTT. Encoded protein: CASTGGTALNTEAFF. Full variable domain (missing parts from reference TRBV2 and TRBJ1-1): EPEVTQTPSHQVTQMGQEVILRCVPISNHLYFYWYRQILGQKVEFLVSFYNNEISEKSEIFDDQFSVERPDGSNFTLKIRSTKLEDSAMYFCASTGGTALNTEAFFGQGTRLTVV.